The 13 T cell receptor beta chains given below trace back to one sample, sequenced in a study of blood T cell repertoires in COVID-19. The method was immunoSEQ multiplex PCR; TCRdb's version includes in-frame clones alone and lacks a portion of them. The table shows about 310,000 clones, with about 89% occurring only once. Sequencing was performed on PBMCs or T cells enriched from blood (not recorded which). The receptors stem from a woman aged 40 to 49 who had recovered from COVID-19.

Written as DNA, the CDR3 is TGTGCCAGCGACCGGGACACCGACACCGGGGAGCTGTTTTTT. Its protein product is CASDRDTDTGELFF. The V call is TRBV7-8, the J call TRBJ2-2; tentatively, D is TRBD1 (6 bases). CDR1 and CDR2 (germline): SGHVS, FQNEAQ. The length of the CDR3 is 14 residues. The ends were cut back, 8 bases at V and 3 bases at J, with 13 bases in the middle.

For this clone: Other DNA sequences in this sample translate to the same CDR3. The chain employs TRBV5-1 and TRBJ1-2, with D perhaps TRBD1 (5 bases). V was shortened by 0 bases and J by 2 bases, with 8 bases between the two germline ends. The V gene's germline CDR1 is SGHRS and CDR2 YFSETQ. The CDR3 runs 14 residues. The CDR3 nucleotides read TGCGCCAGCAGCTTGGTTCCAGGGAACTATGGCTACACCTTC. Translated: CASSLVPGNYGYTF.

This clone appeared a few times. V gene TRBV5-4 combines with J gene TRBJ2-1; D may be TRBD2 (6 bases). CDR3 length equals 13 residues. Trimming left V 6 bases short and J 4 bases short, with 11 bases between. The germline V gene encodes CDR1 SGHNT and CDR2 YYREEE (reference sequence). The CDR3: CASTWDSYNEQFF. DNA for the CDR3: TGTGCCAGCACCTGGGACTCTTACAATGAGCAGTTCTTC.

The DNA of the CDR3 is TGTGCCAGCAGTGTACTGATCACCGGGGAGCTGTTTTTT. This sequence encodes CASSVLITGELFF. The gene calls are TRBV2 and TRBJ2-2; no firm D call. V lost 4 bases and J lost 4, with 7 bases in between. Germline CDR1 and CDR2: SNHLY and FYNNEI. The CDR3 contains 13 residues.

V and J are TRBV28 and TRBJ2-7; TRBD2 is a possible D gene (6 bases). The ends were cut back, 8 bases at V and 9 bases at J, with 20 bases in the middle. CDR3 length: 13 residues. The germline V gene encodes CDR1 MDHEN and CDR2 SYDVKM. The CDR3 is CASSPGVLGRQYF. The DNA of the CDR3 is TGTGCCAGCTCCCCGGGGGTCCTGGGGCGGCAGTACTTC. Combining the CDR3 with reference TRBV28 and TRBJ2-7 gives the whole variable domain DVKVTQSSRYLVKRTGEKVFLECVQDMDHENMFWYRQDPGLGLRLIYFSYDVKMKEKGDIPEGYSVSREKKERFSLILESASTNQTSMYLCASSPGVLGRQYFGPGTRLTVT.

CDR3 DNA: TGTGCCAGCACTCACGGAGGGGTTTCGGAGACCCAGTACTTC. Protein sequence: CASTHGGVSETQYF. The chain recombines TRBV5-4 with TRBJ2-5, with D perhaps TRBD2 (6 bases). The CDR3 runs 14 residues. The germline gives CDR1 SGHNT, CDR2 YYREEE (reference sequence). V lost 6 bases and J lost 5, with 17 bases in between. The whole variable domain, remainder taken from reference TRBV5-4 and TRBJ2-5, is ETGVTQSPTHLIKTRGQQVTLRCSSQSGHNTVSWYQQALGQGPQFIFQYYREEENGRGNFPPRFSGLQFPNYSSELNVNALELDDSALYLCASTHGGVSETQYFGPGTRLLVL.

This clone was found once. The V gene is TRBV19, the J gene TRBJ2-7; D unclear. The germline V and J ends were trimmed by 1 base and 4 bases, with 5 bases remaining between them. Germline V gene sequence: CDR1 LNHDA, CDR2 SQIVND (reference sequence). This CDR3 is built from 12 residues. CDR3 bases: TGTGCCAGTAGTATAGGGGCTTACGAGCAGTACTTC. Encoded protein: CASSIGAYEQYF.

The chain is built from TRBV29-1 and TRBJ2-1; 10 bases match TRBD1. The CDR3 loop spans 16 amino acids. V lost 7 bases and J lost 0; bases outside the gene matches: 9. Germline V CDR1 and CDR2: SQVTM, ANQGSEA. The chain's CDR3 is CSDFGTGASSYNEQFF. In DNA, the CDR3 is TGCAGCGATTTTGGGACAGGGGCGAGCTCCTACAATGAGCAGTTCTTC.

The chain joins TRBV11-2 to TRBJ2-5, with D perhaps matching TRBD2 (5 bases). V lost 3 bases to trimming and J lost 4 bases, with 12 bases between them. The germline V gene encodes CDR1 SGHAT and CDR2 FQNNGV. The CDR3 spans 14 residues. CDR3 loop: CASSFGGRVETQYF. In DNA, the CDR3 is TGTGCCAGCAGCTTCGGCGGGCGCGTAGAGACCCAGTACTTC.

The chain has TRBV25-1 and TRBJ1-1; TRBD1 aligns across 7 bases. With V trimmed by 6 bases and J by 3 bases, 4 bases remained unmatched. Germline V gene lookup returns CDR1 MGHDK and CDR2 SYGVNS. CDR3 size: 13 residues. CDR3 sequence (DNA): TGTGCCAGCAGCCCCCAGGGGGACACTGAAGCTTTCTTT. This encodes CASSPQGDTEAFF. Full variable domain (missing parts from reference TRBV25-1 and TRBJ1-1): EADIYQTPRYLVIGTGKKITLECSQTMGHDKMYWYQQDPGMELHLIHYSYGVNSTEKGDLSSESTVSRIRTEHFPLTLESARPSHTSQYLCASSPQGDTEAFFGQGTRLTVV.

Details on this clone: Different DNA sequences within this sample yield the same CDR3. The chain combines TRBV15 with TRBJ1-5; tentative D call: TRBD1 (5 bases). Trimming took off 4 bases at V and 5 bases at J, with 12 bases between the two ends. This CDR3 comprises 14 residues. CDR1 LNHNV and CDR2 YYDKDF come from the germline V gene (reference sequence). The CDR3 protein is CATSIRQGDQPQHF. The CDR3 bases are TGTGCCACCAGCATTAGGCAGGGTGATCAGCCCCAGCATTTT. Complete variable domain (other parts from reference TRBV15 and TRBJ1-5): DAMVIQNPRYQVTQFGKPVTLSCSQTLNHNVMYWYQQKSSQAPKLLFHYYDKDFNNEADTPDNFQSRRPNTSFCFLDIRSPGLGDTAMYLCATSIRQGDQPQHFGDGTRLSIL.

The chain carries TRBV30 and TRBJ2-1; 8 bases fit TRBD2. CDR3 length equals 18 residues. CDR1 and CDR2 from the germline V gene are GTSNPN and SVGIG (reference sequence). Unmatched junction bases numbered 19, after V lost 0 bases and J lost 9 bases. CDR3 sequence reads: CAWSVSLLAGRGWTEQFF. Written as DNA, the CDR3 is TGTGCCTGGAGTGTATCCCTCTTAGCGGGAAGGGGCTGGACTGAGCAGTTCTTC.

The chain joins TRBV7-8 to TRBJ2-1, with D possibly TRBD2 on 5 matching bases. With 1 base removed from V and 4 bases from J, the gap between germline ends came to 23 bases. The germline V gene encodes CDR1 SGHVS and CDR2 FQNEAQ. The CDR3 covers 19 residues. The CDR3 here is CASSLDGSRTGYRYNEQFF. The CDR3 DNA reads as TGTGCCAGCAGCTTAGACGGGTCTAGGACGGGATACCGATACAATGAGCAGTTCTTC. Based on the CDR3 plus reference TRBV7-8 and TRBJ2-1, the full variable domain is GAGVSQSPRYKVAKRGQDVALRCDPISGHVSLFWYQQALGQGPEFLTYFQNEAQLDKSGLPSDRFFAERPEGSVSTLKIQRTQQEDSAVYLCASSLDGSRTGYRYNEQFFGPGTRLTVL.